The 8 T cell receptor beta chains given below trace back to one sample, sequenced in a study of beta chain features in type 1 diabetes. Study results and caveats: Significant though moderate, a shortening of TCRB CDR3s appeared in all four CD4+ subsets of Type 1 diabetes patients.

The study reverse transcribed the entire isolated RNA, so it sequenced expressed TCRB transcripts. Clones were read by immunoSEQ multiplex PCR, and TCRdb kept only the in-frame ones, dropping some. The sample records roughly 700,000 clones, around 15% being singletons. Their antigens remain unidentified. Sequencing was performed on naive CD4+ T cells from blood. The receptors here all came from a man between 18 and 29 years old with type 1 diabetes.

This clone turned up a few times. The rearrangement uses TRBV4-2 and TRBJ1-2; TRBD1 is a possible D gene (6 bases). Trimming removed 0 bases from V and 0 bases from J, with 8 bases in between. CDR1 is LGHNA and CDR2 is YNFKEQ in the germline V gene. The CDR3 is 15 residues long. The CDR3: CASSQEQGPNYGYTF. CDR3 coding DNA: TGTGCCAGCAGCCAAGAACAGGGACCTAACTATGGCTACACCTTC.

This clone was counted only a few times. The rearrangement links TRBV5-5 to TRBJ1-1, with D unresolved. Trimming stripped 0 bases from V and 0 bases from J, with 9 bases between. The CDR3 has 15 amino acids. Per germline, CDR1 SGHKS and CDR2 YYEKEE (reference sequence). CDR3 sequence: CASSLGPTMNTEAFF. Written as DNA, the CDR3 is TGTGCCAGCAGCTTGGGTCCGACCATGAACACTGAAGCTTTCTTT. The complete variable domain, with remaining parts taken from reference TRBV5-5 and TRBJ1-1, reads DAGVTQSPTHLIKTRGQQVTLRCSPISGHKSVSWYQQVLGQGPQFIFQYYEKEERGRGNFPDRFSARQFPNYSSELNVNALLLGDSALYLCASSLGPTMNTEAFFGQGTRLTVV.

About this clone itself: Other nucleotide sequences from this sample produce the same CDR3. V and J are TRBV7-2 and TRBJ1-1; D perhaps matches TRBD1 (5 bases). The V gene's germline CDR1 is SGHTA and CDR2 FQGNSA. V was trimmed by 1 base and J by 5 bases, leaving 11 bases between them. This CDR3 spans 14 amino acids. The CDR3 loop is CASSLGAGHTEAFF. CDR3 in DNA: TGTGCCAGCAGCTTAGGGGCAGGGCATACTGAAGCTTTCTTT.

CDR3 sequence reads: CASSLRASTGGSEQYF. In DNA, the CDR3 is TGTGCCAGCAGCTTACGGGCCTCAACAGGTGGGTCCGAGCAGTACTTC. The rearrangement links TRBV7-9 to TRBJ2-7; possibly TRBD1 for D (5 bases). The CDR3 is made up of 16 amino acids. V dropped 2 bases and J dropped 6 bases, with 20 bases sitting between them. Looked up from germline, CDR1 is SEHNR and CDR2 is FQNEAQ (reference sequence).

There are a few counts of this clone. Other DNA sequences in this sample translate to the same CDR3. The CDR3 DNA reads TGTGCCAGCTCAAGTGAGACCCAGTACTTC. Its protein product is CASSSETQYF. The chain combines TRBV18 with TRBJ2-5; D uncertain. Germline V gives CDR1 KGHSH, CDR2 LQKENI. CDR3 length: 10 residues. The ends were cut back, 5 bases at V and 5 bases at J, with 3 bases in the middle.

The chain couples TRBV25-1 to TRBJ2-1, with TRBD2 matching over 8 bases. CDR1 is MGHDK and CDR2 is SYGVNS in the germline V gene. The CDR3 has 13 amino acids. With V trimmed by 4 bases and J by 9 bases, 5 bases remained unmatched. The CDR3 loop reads CASSVYREGEQFF. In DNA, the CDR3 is TGTGCCAGCAGTGTCTACCGGGAGGGTGAGCAGTTCTTC.

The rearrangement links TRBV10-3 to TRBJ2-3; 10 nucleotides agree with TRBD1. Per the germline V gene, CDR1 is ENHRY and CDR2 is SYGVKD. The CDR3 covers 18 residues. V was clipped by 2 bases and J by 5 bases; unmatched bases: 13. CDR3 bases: TGTGCCATCAGTGAGCCGAACTTCCCGGGACAGGGGATAGATACGCAGTATTTT. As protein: CAISEPNFPGQGIDTQYF.

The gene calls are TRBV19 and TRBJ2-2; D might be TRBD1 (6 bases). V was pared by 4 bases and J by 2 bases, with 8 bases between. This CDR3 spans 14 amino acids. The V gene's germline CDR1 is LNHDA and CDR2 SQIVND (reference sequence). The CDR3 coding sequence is TGTGCCAGTAGTACGGACAGAAACACCGGGGAGCTGTTTTTT. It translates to CASSTDRNTGELFF.